This entry lists 21 T cell receptor beta chains sequenced from one sample in a study of OX40 agonist ivuxolimab in advanced cancers. Library preparation employed the immunoSEQ multiplex PCR assay. TCRdb stores this immuneACCESS table with in-frame sequences only. Part of the clones is absent; in the studies checked, under half of the shortfall reflects unresolved V genes, and no reason is known for the rest. The sample table holds over 30,000 clones, of which 88% were seen once. The ten largest clones take up about 4.3% of the sample. Sequences were derived from CD4+ or CD8+ T cells sorted from blood, sampled in a trial of the OX40 agonist ivuxolimab. Receptors were obtained from an adult with an advanced solid tumor such as melanoma, head and neck, liver or kidney cancer.

J is TRBJ1-2 and V is TRBV27; D may be TRBD1 (5 bases). CDR1 is MNHEY and CDR2 is SMNVEV in the germline V gene (reference sequence). V gave up 7 bases and J gave up 8 bases, with 23 bases separating them. The CDR3 extends over 15 amino acids. CDR3 loop: CASTRHGQGWGGYTF. The CDR3 region has the DNA TGTGCCAGCACCCGTCACGGGCAGGGTTGGGGGGGCTACACCTTC.

The chain uses TRBV5-1 and TRBJ2-7, with 9 bases that match TRBD2. Germline values: CDR1 SGHRS, CDR2 YFSETQ. Losses at the gene ends were 3 bases for V and 2 bases for J; bases not matched to a gene: 12. This CDR3 region has 17 residues. In DNA, the CDR3 is TGCGCCAGCAGCTCCGGGTTTAGCGGGAGCTACACCTACGAGCAGTACTTC. Translated: CASSSGFSGSYTYEQYF.

V usage is TRBV5-4 and J usage is TRBJ2-7; TRBD1 matches at 9 bases. CDR1 SGHNT and CDR2 YYREEE come from the germline V gene (reference sequence). With V trimmed by 3 bases and J by 4 bases, 8 bases remained unmatched. CDR3 length: 15 residues. The CDR3 here is CASSSTTGGGYEQYF. The CDR3 region has the DNA TGTGCCAGCAGCTCGACGACAGGGGGTGGATACGAGCAGTACTTC.

This sequence joins TRBV5-8 and TRBJ2-1; D is uncertain. The V and J ends lost 4 bases and 6 bases respectively, with 14 bases between them. The germline V gene encodes CDR1 SGHTS and CDR2 YDEGEE. This CDR3 is 14 amino acids long. CDR3 protein: CASSRLSPPNEQFF. In nucleotides, the CDR3 is TGTGCCAGCAGCCGTTTGTCTCCTCCCAATGAGCAGTTCTTC.

The chain joins TRBV14 to TRBJ2-3; unclear D gene. CDR1 and CDR2 from the germline V gene are SGHDN and FVKESK. This CDR3 contains 14 residues. V dropped 4 bases and J dropped 1 base, with 9 bases sitting between them. As DNA, the CDR3 is TGTGCCAGCAGCCTCCGGCAGGGCACAGATACGCAGTATTTT. Translation: CASSLRQGTDTQYF.

The V and J genes are TRBV19 and TRBJ2-5; the D gene is possibly TRBD1 (6 bases). The J call may not be correct, given that the DNA end is closer to TRBJ2-7. CDR1 is LNHDA and CDR2 is SQIVND in the germline V gene (reference sequence). The length of the CDR3 is 14 residues. This CDR3 is CATTDRRTSDEQYF. CDR3 nucleotide sequence: TGTGCCACTACGGACAGAAGGACGTCCGACGAGCAGTACTTC.

This clone was picked up one time. V usage is TRBV18 and J usage is TRBJ1-5, with D perhaps matching TRBD1 (6 bases). The V and J ends lost 3 bases and 2 bases respectively, with 11 bases between them. This CDR3 region has 15 residues. The V gene's germline CDR1 is KGHSH and CDR2 LQKENI. The CDR3 reads CASSPRQERNQPQHF. CDR3 sequence (DNA): TGTGCCAGCTCACCGCGACAGGAACGCAATCAGCCCCAGCATTTT.

CDR3 region: CASTWTGTRTDTQYF. The CDR3 DNA reads TGCGCCAGCACCTGGACAGGGACGCGCACAGATACGCAGTATTTT. This chain uses TRBV5-1 with TRBJ2-3; 8 positions match TRBD1. This CDR3 region has 15 residues. Trimming cost V 6 bases and J 1 base; bases outside gene matches: 7. The V gene's germline CDR1 is SGHRS and CDR2 YFSETQ. Based on the CDR3 plus reference TRBV5-1 and TRBJ2-3, the full variable domain is KAGVTQTPRYLIKTRGQQVTLSCSPISGHRSVSWYQQTPGQGLQFLFEYFSETQRNKGNFPGRFSGRQFSNSRSEMNVSTLELGDSALYLCASTWTGTRTDTQYFGPGTRLTVL.

The V call is TRBV2, the J call TRBJ1-3; 8 positions match TRBD1. The V segment lost 8 bases and the J segment 3 bases; nucleotides outside the gene matches: 3. This CDR3 has 13 residues. The germline CDR1 and CDR2 sequences are SNHLY and FYNNEI. The CDR3 here is CASGQGLGNTIYF. CDR3 DNA: TGTGCCAGCGGACAGGGTCTTGGAAACACCATATATTTT. The whole variable domain, filled in from reference TRBV2 and TRBJ1-3, reads EPEVTQTPSHQVTQMGQEVILRCVPISNHLYFYWYRQILGQKVEFLVSFYNNEISEKSEIFDDQFSVERPDGSNFTLKIRSTKLEDSAMYFCASGQGLGNTIYFGEGSWLTVV.

J is TRBJ2-3 and V is TRBV5-4, with D possibly called TRBD1 or TRBD2 (5 bases each). Per the germline V gene, CDR1 is SGHNT and CDR2 is YYREEE (reference sequence). Trimming stripped 5 bases from V and 2 bases from J, with 18 bases between. The CDR3 runs 16 residues. The CDR3 loop is CASSMRRAGTTDTQYF. DNA for the CDR3: TGTGCCAGCAGTATGCGACGAGCTGGGACCACAGATACGCAGTATTTT.

The gene calls are TRBV14 and TRBJ1-3, with D unclear. In germline, CDR1 is SGHDN, CDR2 FVKESK. The length of the CDR3 is 15 residues. V was pared by 2 bases and J by 0 bases, with 8 bases between. This chain's CDR3 is CASSQTAYSGNTIYF. The CDR3 nucleotides are TGTGCCAGCAGCCAAACGGCTTACTCTGGAAACACCATATATTTT.

V gene TRBV6-5 combines with J gene TRBJ1-5; TRBD1 matches 9 bases. J lost 2 bases, V lost 6 bases, and 5 bases had no gene match. Germline V lookup: CDR1 MNHEY, CDR2 SVGAGI. CDR3 length: 15 residues. In DNA, the CDR3 is TGTGCCAGCAGGCTACAGGGGGCAGGCAATCAGCCCCAGCATTTT. Protein sequence: CASRLQGAGNQPQHF.

This sequence joins TRBV19 and TRBJ1-5; TRBD1 matches 9 bases. Germline V lookup: CDR1 LNHDA, CDR2 SQIVND (reference sequence). V lost 5 bases, J lost 4 bases, and 6 bases stayed unmatched. The CDR3 runs to 15 residues. CDR3 in DNA: TGTGCCAGTAGTTCGGGACAGGGATTGAATCAGCCCCAGCATTTT. Encoded protein: CASSSGQGLNQPQHF.

The chain is built from TRBV6-1 and TRBJ2-1; D call uncertain. Per germline, CDR1 MNHNS and CDR2 SASEGT. CDR3 size: 15 residues. The germline V and J ends were trimmed by 0 bases and 4 bases, with 10 bases remaining between them. CDR3 residues: CASSEARLTYNEQFF. The CDR3 DNA reads as TGTGCCAGCAGTGAAGCGCGGCTAACTTACAATGAGCAGTTCTTC.

This chain joins TRBV5-1 and TRBJ2-3; D tentatively fits TRBD1 or TRBD2 (5 bases each). CDR1 and CDR2 from the germline V gene are SGHRS and YFSETQ. Trimming removed 0 bases at V and 9 bases at J, with 11 bases between. The CDR3 length is 13 residues. The CDR3 DNA reads TGCGCCAGCAGCTTGGCTGGGACCGAAACGCAGTATTTT. Encoded protein: CASSLAGTETQYF.

The V call is TRBV5-4, the J call TRBJ1-2; TRBD1 aligns across 8 bases. This CDR3 contains 16 residues. Trimming at V came to 0 bases and at J to 6 bases, leaving 10 bases not matched to a gene. Germline CDR1 reads SGHNT; CDR2 reads YYREEE (reference sequence). In DNA, the CDR3 is TGTGCCAGCAGCTTGGCTCGTGGGACAGGTGTACATGGCTACACCTTC. As protein: CASSLARGTGVHGYTF.

The chain carries TRBV9 and TRBJ2-7; 9 bases are a match to TRBD2. The V segment lost 4 bases and the J segment 3 bases; nucleotides outside the gene matches: 14. Germline CDR1 reads SGDLS; CDR2 reads YYNGEE. The CDR3 totals 17 residues. This CDR3 reads CASSPRAGLAGIYEQYF. DNA of the CDR3: TGTGCCAGCAGCCCCCGAGCGGGTCTAGCGGGAATCTACGAGCAGTACTTC.

J is TRBJ1-1 and V is TRBV5-1, with D uncertain. CDR1 and CDR2 from the germline V gene are SGHRS and YFSETQ. Trimming pared 3 bases from V and 3 bases from J, leaving 9 bases between. The CDR3 covers 13 residues. CDR3 in amino acids: CASSSGWDTEAFF. The CDR3 region has the DNA TGCGCCAGCAGCTCAGGATGGGACACTGAAGCTTTCTTT.

CDR3 amino acids: CASSVSGRAGEKLFF. For the CDR3, the DNA is TGTGCCAGCAGCGTATCCGGCAGGGCCGGGGAAAAACTGTTTTTT. This chain links TRBV9 with TRBJ1-4; TRBD1 is a possible D gene (5 bases). The V and J ends lost 1 base and 8 bases respectively, with 15 bases between them. CDR3 length: 15 amino acids. CDR1 is SGDLS and CDR2 is YYNGEE in the germline V gene. Variable domain in full (rest from reference TRBV9 and TRBJ1-4): DSGVTQTPKHLITATGQRVTLRCSPRSGDLSVYWYQQSLDQGLQFLIQYYNGEERAKGNILERFSAQQFPDLHSELNLSSLELGDSALYFCASSVSGRAGEKLFFGSGTQLSVL.

The J gene is TRBJ1-6, the V gene TRBV11-2; 10 bases align to TRBD1. Germline lookup yields CDR1 SGHAT and CDR2 FQNNGV. Trimming removed 4 bases from V and 3 bases from J; junction bases left unmatched: 6. The length of the CDR3 is 17 residues. Here the CDR3 reads CASSSDRGFLYNSPLHF. In DNA, the CDR3 is TGTGCCAGCAGCTCGGACAGGGGGTTCCTCTATAATTCACCCCTCCACTTT. Drawing the rest from reference TRBV11-2 and TRBJ1-6, the complete variable domain is EAGVAQSPRYKIIEKRQSVAFWCNPISGHATLYWYQQILGQGPKLLIQFQNNGVVDDSQLPKDRFSAERLKGVDSTLKIQPAKLEDSAVYLCASSSDRGFLYNSPLHFGNGTRLTVT.

V and J are TRBV28 and TRBJ1-2; possibly TRBD1 for D (5 bases). The germline CDR1 and CDR2 sequences are MDHEN and SYDVKM. V lost 6 bases and J lost 4, with 12 bases in between. The CDR3 runs 13 residues. CDR3 amino acids: CASRGGWGYGYTF. The DNA of the CDR3 is TGTGCCAGCAGGGGGGGGTGGGGCTATGGCTACACCTTC.